This TCR beta chain was recovered during a study of T cell repertoires in cytomegalovirus infection. Study summary: Public TCR beta signature analysis indicated the presence of both CMV infection and matching HLA type.

This clonotype was seen only a few times. What it binds is not known. From the reads, TCRdb called clonotypes with MiXCR, one entry per CDR3 protein. The data show approximately 280,000 distinct CDR3 sequences, with 20% to 25% seen just once and about 21% held by the top ten. Study observations and caveats: Predominance within the ex vivo response was attributable to HLA-C-restricted CMV-specific TCR beta clonotypes. There were carriers of CMV plus the relevant HLA, and cumulative public TCR beta family frequency identified them.

The sequencing used cultured PBMCs, collected from culture after CMV antigen stimulation. The sequence came from a human donor in good health (CMV status not recorded). Some clones in this sample may be carry-over from other donors' samples.

The DNA for the CDR3 is TGTGCCAGCAACATCCAACAAGAGACCCAGTACTTC. Translation gives CASNIQQETQYF. J is TRBJ2-5 and V is TRBV6-1, with D unclear. V lost 7 bases and J 2 bases, leaving 8 bases between the germline ends. CDR1 is MNHNS, CDR2 SASEGT, per germline. CDR3 size: 12 residues.